This T cell receptor (beta chain) was sequenced for a study of cytomegalovirus exposure and HLA in healthy donors. Study overall: Early released data comprised tens of millions of unique TCRs from HLA-typed donors.

Study-wide results and caveats: An analysis that was carried out later associated 16,951 TCR beta sequences with HLA alleles at 0.05 false discovery rate. Across HLA loci, a later analysis found differing TCR association rates, with DRB1 most and HLA-C fewest. The availability of immune exposure information extended only to CMV serostatus.

This clone was seen just once. Its antigen is not identified. The germline gives CDR1 SGHDN, CDR2 FVKESK. This CDR3 comprises 12 residues. V was trimmed by 4 bases and J by 4 bases, leaving 8 bases between them. PCR primers comprised 60 Vbeta and 13 Jbeta primers. Here immunoSEQ multiplex PCR was the method, and the copy in TCRdb shows in-frame clones only, minus some. The sample consists of just over 150,000 clones, less than 90% of them appearing once. Sequencing was carried out using PBMCs. This chain links TRBV14 with TRBJ2-7; no clear D. The clonotype comes from a male donor in good health and CMV-seropositive. The CDR3 nucleotides are TGTGCCAGCAGCCCGCGAGATTACGAGCAGTACTTC. This translates into CASSPRDYEQYF.